A single sample gave rise to the 26 T cell receptor beta chains below, sequenced in a study of spatial heterogeneity in lung cancer. Findings of the study overall: Mutation counts in tumors were tracked by counts of expanded intratumoral alpha and beta TCRs.

TCRdb re-analysed the 5' RACE reads in MiXCR, keeping a single row per CDR3 protein. The sample yields 5,000 to 6,000 distinct CDR3 sequences, under 30% seen once. Time point: sample taken at primary tumor resection. Which antigens these TCRs recognize remains unknown. Sequencing used lung tumor tissue, obtained at surgery. The origin of the receptors is a male donor with early-stage non-small cell lung cancer.

This sequence joins TRBV4-2 and TRBJ2-5; 10 nucleotides line up with TRBD2. Germline V gene lookup returns CDR1 LGHNA and CDR2 YNFKEQ. CDR3 length equals 15 residues. The trim removed 4 bases at V and 5 bases at J, leaving 7 bases unmatched. The CDR3 reads CASSLKGTSVETQYF. The CDR3 DNA reads as TGTGCCAGCAGCCTAAAGGGGACTAGCGTGGAGACCCAGTACTTC.

This clonotype showed up just a few times. J is TRBJ2-7 and V is TRBV11-2, with 8 bases identical to TRBD1. The CDR3 totals 15 residues. The junction had 6 bases not matched to a gene; V was cut back by 5 bases and J by 0 bases. Germline V gene data show CDR1 as SGHAT and CDR2 as FQNNGV. The CDR3 spells CASSARDRLSYEQYF. CDR3 sequence (DNA): TGTGCCAGCAGCGCTCGGGACAGGCTCTCCTACGAGCAGTACTTC.

This clonotype was seen repeatedly, ten times or more. This chain connects TRBV18 to TRBJ1-2, with 8 bases that match TRBD1. The J segment lost 8 bases and the V segment lost 2 bases, leaving 13 bases of the junction unmatched. The CDR3 contains 16 residues. Germline V gene sequence: CDR1 KGHSH, CDR2 LQKENI. CDR3 in amino acids: CASSPAGTGYERGYTF. As DNA, the CDR3 is TGTGCCAGCTCACCAGCCGGGACAGGATATGAAAGGGGCTACACCTTC.

This clonotype occurred many times. The CDR3 spells CATRGGGEKLFF. The CDR3 bases are TGTGCCACCCGAGGGGGCGGCGAAAAACTGTTTTTT. The chain employs TRBV28 and TRBJ1-4; TRBD1 matches at 7 bases. The CDR3 runs 12 residues. Trimming took 10 bases from V and 8 from J; bases not matched to a gene: 7. The V gene's germline CDR1 is MDHEN and CDR2 SYDVKM.

The chain carries TRBV2 and TRBJ2-1; D is undetermined. This CDR3 comprises 12 residues. Germline V gene lookup returns CDR1 SNHLY and CDR2 FYNNEI. V dropped 6 bases and J dropped 0 bases, with 3 bases sitting between them. As DNA, the CDR3 is TGTGCCAGCAGCGGCTCCTACAATGAGCAGTTCTTC. This gives the protein CASSGSYNEQFF.

This clonotype was detected once. The V call is TRBV5-1, the J call TRBJ2-7; D remains ambiguous. Looked up from germline, CDR1 is SGHRS and CDR2 is YFSETQ. CDR3 length equals 14 residues. Between the trimmed V and J ends, which lost 5 bases and 2 bases, there was a span of 14 bases. CDR3 protein: CASRPHLSPYEQYF. The CDR3 DNA is TGCGCCAGCAGGCCCCATCTGTCCCCCTACGAGCAGTACTTC.

This clonotype was seen repeatedly, ten times or more. The chain carries TRBV5-1 and TRBJ2-7, with TRBD2 as a possible D gene (6 bases). Germline V gene lookup returns CDR1 SGHRS and CDR2 YFSETQ. V dropped 0 bases and J dropped 5 bases, with 12 bases sitting between them. There are 14 residues in the CDR3. The CDR3 DNA follows: TGCGCCAGCAGCTTGGGGGACTGGAGAAACGAGCAGTACTTC. Translation gives CASSLGDWRNEQYF.

The chain couples TRBV12-3 or TRBV12-4 to TRBJ2-7, with D possibly being TRBD1 (6 bases). The V and J ends lost 6 bases and 7 bases respectively, with 10 bases between them. There are 11 residues in the CDR3. CDR3 sequence: CASSSRGEQYF. The CDR3, as DNA: TGTGCCAGCAGCTCAAGGGGGGAGCAGTACTTC.

By proportion, this clonotype is medium-sized (0.01 to 0.1%). V gene TRBV6-5 combines with J gene TRBJ1-2; D is perhaps TRBD1 (6 bases). CDR1 and CDR2 from the germline V gene are MNHEY and SVGAGI. The CDR3 is 13 residues long. Deletions cut 2 bases from V and 8 bases from J, with 12 bases between. The CDR3 spells CASSYDRTVGYTF. In nucleotides, the CDR3 is TGTGCCAGCAGTTACGATAGGACAGTCGGCTACACCTTC.

By sample fraction, this clonotype is medium-sized. V gene TRBV6-2 or TRBV6-3 combines with J gene TRBJ2-7; 7 nucleotides align to TRBD2. Germline V CDR1 and CDR2: MNHEY, SVGEGT. The CDR3 length is 15 residues. V lost 5 bases and J lost 0; bases outside the gene matches: 7. The CDR3 is CASSILADSSYEQYF. CDR3 bases: TGTGCCAGCAGTATTCTAGCGGATAGCTCCTACGAGCAGTACTTC.

The chain has TRBV21-1 and TRBJ2-5; the table's D call TRBD1 went unverified against the DNA. TRBV21-1 is a pseudogene segment. CDR3 length: 15 residues. The CDR3 DNA sequence: TGTGCCAGCAGCAAAGATCTGCCTGTCGAAGAGACCCAGTACTTC. Its protein product is CASSKDLPVEETQYF.

In its sample, this clonotype ranks as medium-sized. V usage is TRBV12-3 or TRBV12-4 and J usage is TRBJ2-2, with 8 bases lining up with TRBD1. The CDR3 loop spans 15 amino acids. Trimming at V came to 8 bases and at J to 5 bases, leaving 10 bases not matched to a gene. CDR3: CASGTDRGGTGELFF. Here the CDR3 DNA reads TGTGCCAGCGGCACAGACAGGGGAGGTACCGGGGAGCTGTTTTTT.

The chain is built from TRBV28 and TRBJ1-4; 8 nucleotides match TRBD1. The CDR3 is 15 residues long. Germline CDR1 MDHEN, CDR2 SYDVKM. V lost 5 bases to trimming and J lost 7 bases; unmatched junction nucleotides: 9. The CDR3 DNA follows: TGTGCCAGCAGTCCTCGGGACAGGCGGGGTGAAAAACTGTTTTTT. Translation gives CASSPRDRRGEKLFF.

This chain joins TRBV7-6 and TRBJ2-5, with D possibly TRBD1 on 6 matching bases. V was trimmed by 5 bases and J by 1 base, leaving 14 bases between them. The CDR3 is made up of 15 amino acids. CDR1 SGHVS and CDR2 FNYEAQ come from the germline V gene. In DNA form, the CDR3 reads TGTGCCAGCAGCCCAGCTTCAGGGGCCCAAGAGACCCAGTACTTC. Amino acids: CASSPASGAQETQYF.

This rearrangement joins TRBV27 to TRBJ2-1; 12 bases line up with TRBD2. The junction had 11 bases not matched to a gene; V was cut back by 1 base and J by 7 bases. The CDR3 is 18 amino acids. Germline V lookup: CDR1 MNHEY, CDR2 SMNVEV (reference sequence). In DNA form, the CDR3 reads TGTGCCAGCAGTTTATGGGTTTCACTAGCGGGAGGTAGGAATGAGCAGTTCTTC. It specifies CASSLWVSLAGGRNEQFF.

This clonotype qualifies as medium-sized. The J gene is TRBJ1-5, the V gene TRBV20-1; D perhaps matches TRBD1 (5 bases). The CDR3 runs to 13 residues. Trimming stripped 7 bases from V and 1 base from J, with 11 bases between. Germline assignment: CDR1 DFQATT and CDR2 SNEGSKA (reference sequence). The CDR3 spells CSVGRASNQPQHF. In DNA form, the CDR3 reads TGCAGTGTTGGCAGGGCGAGCAATCAGCCCCAGCATTTT.

By share of the sample, this clonotype is medium-sized. CDR3 sequence reads: CASASTGSGANVLTF. The CDR3 DNA sequence: TGTGCCAGCGCCTCGACAGGCTCTGGGGCCAACGTCCTGACTTTC. The rearrangement links TRBV6-4 to TRBJ2-6, with a possible D match to TRBD1 (6 bases). The V and J ends lost 8 bases and 0 bases respectively, with 11 bases between them. Looked up from germline, CDR1 is MRHNA and CDR2 is SNTAGT. The CDR3 loop spans 15 amino acids.

By sample share, this clonotype is medium-sized. This chain joins TRBV19 and TRBJ2-1, with TRBD2 matching over 13 bases. The V and J ends lost 1 base and 6 bases, in that order; junction bases with no gene match: 0. Germline CDR1 and CDR2: LNHDA and SQIVND (reference sequence). The CDR3 has 15 amino acids. CDR3 DNA sequence: TGTGCCAGTAGTATAGGGACTAGCGGGAGCAATGAGCAGTTCTTC. Its protein is CASSIGTSGSNEQFF. Together with reference TRBV19 and TRBJ2-1, the CDR3 gives the full variable domain: DGGITQSPKYLFRKEGQNVTLSCEQNLNHDAMYWYRQDPGQGLRLIYYSQIVNDFQKGDIAEGYSVSREKKESFPLTVTSAQKNPTAFYLCASSIGTSGSNEQFFGPGTRLTVL.

In its sample, this clonotype was seen a few times. This chain connects TRBV7-2 to TRBJ1-2; 7 bases are shared with TRBD1. The CDR3 contains 19 residues. Germline V gives CDR1 SGHTA, CDR2 FQGNSA. V was pared by 4 bases and J by 4 bases, with 21 bases of the junction left unmatched. The CDR3 nucleotides read TGTGCCAGCAGCTCCGGAAAGTTGGGACAGCGGAACGATGGCTATGGCTACACCTTC. Protein sequence: CASSSGKLGQRNDGYGYTF. Full variable domain (missing parts from reference TRBV7-2 and TRBJ1-2): GAGVSQSPSNKVTEKGKDVELRCDPISGHTALYWYRQSLGQGLEFLIYFQGNSAPDKSGLPSDRFSAERTGGSVSTLTIQRTQQEDSAVYLCASSSGKLGQRNDGYGYTFGSGTRLTVV.

This clonotype was seen a handful of times. J is TRBJ2-3 and V is TRBV5-1, with unresolved D. Germline values: CDR1 SGHRS, CDR2 YFSETQ. The V gene lost 4 bases and the J gene lost 5 bases, with 11 bases spanning the gap. This CDR3 has 13 residues. CDR3 region: CASSADPGDTQYF. As DNA, the CDR3 is TGCGCCAGCAGCGCCGACCCTGGAGATACGCAGTATTTT.

This clonotype has more than one count but fewer than ten. The chain carries TRBV12-3 or TRBV12-4 and TRBJ2-7; 9 nucleotides align to TRBD1. CDR3 length: 15 amino acids. Trimming removed 1 base from V and 2 bases from J; junction bases left unmatched: 3. The DNA for the CDR3 is TGTGCCAGCAGTTTAGGGGGACAGGGTCCCTACGAGCAGTACTTC. Its protein product is CASSLGGQGPYEQYF.

V and J are TRBV12-3 or TRBV12-4 and TRBJ2-3; TRBD2 matches 10 bases. The CDR3 is 15 residues long. After removal of 5 bases from V and 3 bases from J, the junction contained 5 bases not matched to a gene. The CDR3: CASSPSGGRTDTQYF. The CDR3 nucleotides read TGTGCCAGCAGTCCTAGCGGGGGAAGAACAGATACGCAGTATTTT.

The chain joins TRBV18 to TRBJ1-1; a possible D gene is TRBD1 (5 bases). Germline V gene sequence: CDR1 KGHSH, CDR2 LQKENI. Trimming removed 6 bases at V and 0 bases at J, with 8 bases between. The CDR3 runs to 13 residues. The chain's CDR3 is CASSPGLNTEAFF. DNA of the CDR3: TGTGCCAGCTCCCCAGGGTTGAACACTGAAGCTTTCTTT.

This clonotype is deemed large (0.1 to 1%). The gene calls are TRBV5-1 and TRBJ1-1; no clear D gene. Trimming stripped 0 bases from V and 6 bases from J, with 12 bases between. Germline V gene lookup returns CDR1 SGHRS and CDR2 YFSETQ. This CDR3 region has 14 residues. CDR3 region: CASSLEPPRSEAFF. The CDR3 DNA is TGCGCCAGCAGCTTGGAACCGCCCCGTTCTGAAGCTTTCTTT.

V gene TRBV20-1 combines with J gene TRBJ2-7; 14 positions agree with TRBD2. Losses at the gene ends were 2 bases for V and 1 base for J; bases not matched to a gene: 1. The CDR3 consists of 15 residues. Germline CDR1 is DFQATT and CDR2 is SNEGSKA (reference sequence). In DNA form, the CDR3 reads TGCAGTGCTAGACGGACTAGCGGGAGGTCCTACGAGCAGTACTTC. It codes for CSARRTSGRSYEQYF.

The table lists this clonotype with a few counts. The genes are TRBV9 and TRBJ2-2; D unclear. The CDR3 consists of 15 residues. The V and J ends lost 0 bases and 5 bases respectively, with 11 bases between them. Germline loops: CDR1 SGDLS, CDR2 YYNGEE. The CDR3 DNA is TGTGCCAGCAGCGTAGGTCCAGGAAATACCGGGGAGCTGTTTTTT. Encoded protein: CASSVGPGNTGELFF. The full variable domain, completed using reference TRBV9 and TRBJ2-2, is DSGVTQTPKHLITATGQRVTLRCSPRSGDLSVYWYQQSLDQGLQFLIQYYNGEERAKGNILERFSAQQFPDLHSELNLSSLELGDSALYFCASSVGPGNTGELFFGEGSRLTVL.